The 25 T cell receptor beta chains listed next were all sequenced from one sample in a study of CD8 T cells in ankylosing spondylitis (dated 2017 in TCRdb). The library relied on 5' RACE. The instrument was an Illumina HiSeq 2500. The public reads were reanalyzed by TCRdb: fastp trimming at Q25, MiXCR alignment, in-frame beta chains only. Each record represents a unique CDR3 protein, reported with the most common genes and DNA among its rows. The sample has a few hundred thousand distinct CDR3 sequences on record, roughly 6.6% of them singletons. The top ten clones comprise 12% to 15% of the sample. No antigen is known for these receptors. The investigation overall reported the following: A TCR beta motif made up of seven or eight highly homologous amino acid variants appeared to be characteristic of blood from ankylosing spondylitis patients.

The sample comprised blood, either unsorted or a sorted T cell fraction (not recorded which). All receptors derive from a male donor with ankylosing spondylitis.

This clonotype turned up a few times. The CDR3 bases are TGTGCCAGCAGTGTACCGCAGGGGCTCCAAGACGAGCAGTACTTC. It translates to CASSVPQGLQDEQYF. V and J are TRBV2 and TRBJ2-7; a possible D gene is TRBD1 (6 bases). Trimming cost V 4 bases and J 5 bases, with 18 bases left between them. The germline CDR1 and CDR2 sequences are SNHLY and FYNNEI. This CDR3 has 15 residues.

This clonotype was recorded many times. The chain uses TRBV5-1 and TRBJ2-2; 9 bases align to TRBD2. This CDR3 is built from 15 residues. After removal of 2 bases from V and 10 bases from J, the junction contained 9 bases not matched to a gene. Germline V lookup: CDR1 SGHRS, CDR2 YFSETQ. Written as DNA, the CDR3 is TGCGCCAGCAGCTTTTTAGCGGGAGTGTCTGTGGAGCTGTTTTTT. Its protein is CASSFLAGVSVELFF. The full variable domain, its missing parts supplied by reference TRBV5-1 and TRBJ2-2, is KAGVTQTPRYLIKTRGQQVTLSCSPISGHRSVSWYQQTPGQGLQFLFEYFSETQRNKGNFPGRFSGRQFSNSRSEMNVSTLELGDSALYLCASSFLAGVSVELFFGEGSRLTVL.

In its sample, this clonotype was seen many times. This rearrangement joins TRBV12-3 or TRBV12-4 to TRBJ1-2, with no clear D. The CDR3 loop spans 15 amino acids. Trimming took off 3 bases at V and 2 bases at J, with 13 bases between the two ends. The CDR3 region has the DNA TGTGCCAGCAGTTTTGTCCCCAGACTGAACTATGGCTACACCTTC. This encodes CASSFVPRLNYGYTF.

This clonotype turned up a few times. An end of the junction differs from the germline gene, which may be a read error. This sequence joins TRBV3-1 and TRBJ2-2; tentative D call: TRBD1 (6 bases). The CDR3 totals 13 residues. Germline V gene sequence: CDR1 LGHDT, CDR2 YNNKEL (reference sequence). The CDR3 spells CASSQDRTAPTVF. CDR3 nucleotide sequence: TGTGCCAGCAGCCAAGATCGGACAGCCCCAACGGTATTT.

The chain couples TRBV3-1 to TRBJ2-1; no firm D call. The CDR3 covers 13 residues. Germline-derived CDR1 and CDR2 are LGHDT and YNNKEL (reference sequence). With 2 bases removed from V and 0 bases from J, the gap between germline ends came to 2 bases. The CDR3 spells CASSQISYNEQFF. CDR3 nucleotides: TGTGCCAGCAGCCAAATCTCCTACAATGAGCAGTTCTTC.

As to this clonotype: The conserved closing phenylalanine or tryptophan is absent in this CDR3, likely reflecting a read error. The chain is built from TRBV5-5 and TRBJ2-6, with 8 bases lining up with TRBD1. The V segment lost 3 bases and the J segment 12 bases; nucleotides outside the gene matches: 8. Germline V gene lookup returns CDR1 SGHKS and CDR2 YYEKEE (reference sequence). The CDR3 loop spans 14 amino acids. The CDR3 loop reads CASSSDRGNSVLTS. The CDR3 nucleotides read TGTGCCAGCAGCTCCGACAGGGGTAACAGCGTCCTGACTTCC.

This clonotype has ten or more counts. The V gene is TRBV28, the J gene TRBJ2-7, with D perhaps matching TRBD1 (6 bases). CDR3 length: 13 residues. Trimming took off 6 bases at V and 3 bases at J, with 12 bases between the two ends. The V gene's germline CDR1 is MDHEN and CDR2 SYDVKM. For the CDR3, the DNA is TGTGCCAGCAGCGCCGTGGACAGCTACGAGCAGTACTTC. Translated, it gives CASSAVDSYEQYF. The full variable domain, with the rest looked up from reference TRBV28 and TRBJ2-7, is DVKVTQSSRYLVKRTGEKVFLECVQDMDHENMFWYRQDPGLGLRLIYFSYDVKMKEKGDIPEGYSVSREKKERFSLILESASTNQTSMYLCASSAVDSYEQYFGPGTRLTVT.

In this sample, this clonotype turned up many times. The chain employs TRBV5-1 and TRBJ1-4; D unresolved. In germline, CDR1 is SGHRS, CDR2 YFSETQ. V dropped 0 bases and J dropped 3 bases, with 6 bases sitting between them. This CDR3 has 14 residues. The CDR3 here is CASSLVGANEKLFF. The DNA for the CDR3 is TGCGCCAGCAGCTTGGTCGGGGCTAATGAAAAACTGTTTTTT. The whole variable domain, remainder taken from reference TRBV5-1 and TRBJ1-4, is KAGVTQTPRYLIKTRGQQVTLSCSPISGHRSVSWYQQTPGQGLQFLFEYFSETQRNKGNFPGRFSGRQFSNSRSEMNVSTLELGDSALYLCASSLVGANEKLFFGSGTQLSVL.

This clonotype was observed many times. The chain links TRBV5-1 to TRBJ2-7, with D perhaps matching TRBD2 (6 bases). This CDR3 comprises 13 residues. From germline, CDR1 is SGHRS and CDR2 YFSETQ. Trimming shortened V by 5 bases and J by 2 bases, and 11 bases separated the two germline ends. CDR3 coding DNA: TGCGCCAGCAGTGCGGGGCCGGCCTACGAGCAGTACTTC. Its translation is CASSAGPAYEQYF.

This clonotype was detected many times. This chain uses TRBV25-1 with TRBJ2-7; TRBD1 matches 9 bases. There are 15 residues in the CDR3. Germline CDR1 reads MGHDK; CDR2 reads SYGVNS. Trimming at V came to 3 bases and at J to 5 bases, leaving 8 bases not matched to a gene. CDR3 in amino acids: CASSEGQGSRHEQYF. The DNA for the CDR3 is TGTGCCAGCAGTGAGGGACAGGGTAGCCGCCACGAGCAGTACTTC.

This clonotype has at least ten counts. J is TRBJ2-1 and V is TRBV9; no clear D. The V gene's germline CDR1 is SGDLS and CDR2 YYNGEE. Trimming took 4 bases from V and 9 from J, leaving 11 bases between them. CDR3 length: 12 residues. DNA for the CDR3: TGTGCCAGCAGCCCAGCTGTCGGTGAGCAGTTCTTC. Translating gives CASSPAVGEQFF.

This clonotype was observed at least ten times. V is TRBV12-3 or TRBV12-4 and J is TRBJ2-3, with D uncertain. CDR3 length: 14 residues. The ends were cut back, 6 bases at V and 2 bases at J, with 12 bases in the middle. The CDR3 reads CASSRQRYTDTQYF. The CDR3 DNA is TGTGCCAGCAGCAGGCAGAGATACACAGATACGCAGTATTTT.

The table lists this clonotype with many counts. This chain connects TRBV28 to TRBJ1-5; D gene uncertain. V was clipped by 3 bases and J by 4 bases, with 10 bases between them. Germline assignment: CDR1 MDHEN and CDR2 SYDVKM. The CDR3 spans 14 residues. CDR3 bases: TGTGCCAGCAGTTTTGGAGACGAAAATCAGCCCCAGCATTTT. Translation: CASSFGDENQPQHF.

This clonotype came up many times. The CDR3 DNA reads TGTGCCAGCAGCTTGGCGGGGCGCACAGATACGCAGTATTTT. Translated, it gives CASSLAGRTDTQYF. The V gene is TRBV7-3, the J gene TRBJ2-3; possibly TRBD2 for D (6 bases). Germline lookup yields CDR1 SGHTA and CDR2 FQGTGA. The CDR3 is made up of 14 amino acids. The ends were cut back, 3 bases at V and 1 base at J, with 8 bases in the middle. Drawing the rest from reference TRBV7-3 and TRBJ2-3, the complete variable domain is GAGVSQTPSNKVTEKGKYVELRCDPISGHTALYWYRQSLGQGPEFLIYFQGTGAADDSGLPNDRFFAVRPEGSVSTLKIQRTERGDSAVYLCASSLAGRTDTQYFGPGTRLTVL.

This clonotype was observed many times. The CDR3 loop is CASSPTTGSTQYF. CDR3 sequence (DNA): TGTGCCAGCAGCCCCACGACAGGAAGTACGCAGTATTTT. This chain joins TRBV7-2 and TRBJ2-3; perhaps TRBD1 as D (6 bases). CDR1 is SGHTA, CDR2 FQGNSA, per germline. The CDR3 sequence is 13 residues long. The V end was cut by 5 bases, the J end by 8 bases, with 14 bases between.

V gene TRBV19 combines with J gene TRBJ2-1; TRBD2 aligns across 11 bases. The CDR3 is 15 residues long. The germline V gene has CDR1 LNHDA and CDR2 SQIVND (reference sequence). With 6 bases clipped from V and 9 bases from J, the junction kept 10 bases outside the gene matches. CDR3 nucleotides: TGTGCCAGTAGCGTCACTAGCGGGGGTACTCTTGAGCAGTTCTTC. Residues: CASSVTSGGTLEQFF. The whole variable domain, remainder taken from reference TRBV19 and TRBJ2-1, is DGGITQSPKYLFRKEGQNVTLSCEQNLNHDAMYWYRQDPGQGLRLIYYSQIVNDFQKGDIAEGYSVSREKKESFPLTVTSAQKNPTAFYLCASSVTSGGTLEQFFGPGTRLTVL.

There are many counts of this clonotype. The chain uses TRBV20-1 and TRBJ2-7, with 9 bases lining up with TRBD1. With V trimmed by 6 bases and J by 1 base, 16 bases remained unmatched. The CDR3 covers 17 residues. CDR1 is DFQATT, CDR2 SNEGSKA, per germline (reference sequence). Written as DNA, the CDR3 is TGCAGTGCACCTCGGGGACAGGGTCCCATCCTATCCTACGAGCAGTACTTC. Amino acids: CSAPRGQGPILSYEQYF.

Concerning this clonotype: Given a much more abundant clone one base away, this may be a read error. The rearrangement links TRBV12-3 or TRBV12-4 to TRBJ2-7; a weak D match, TRBD2 (6 bases). Trimming removed 11 bases from V and 2 bases from J, with 31 bases in between. The CDR3 runs 18 residues. CDR3 residues: CACTLGNSIASGAYEQYF. The CDR3 DNA follows: TGTGCCTGCACTCTGGGTAATTCGATCGCGTCGGGGGCCTACGAGCAGTACTTC.

This clonotype has more than one count but fewer than ten. The chain links TRBV2 to TRBJ2-1, with 9 nucleotides matching TRBD1. Germline lookup yields CDR1 SNHLY and CDR2 FYNNEI. The CDR3 loop spans 14 amino acids. Trimming cost V 6 bases and J 9 bases; bases outside gene matches: 9. In DNA, the CDR3 is TGTGCCAGCAGAGCCGGGACAGGGTTGGGTGAGCAGTTCTTC. It codes for CASRAGTGLGEQFF.

This clonotype was found a few times. This sequence joins TRBV29-1 and TRBJ2-1; 9 nucleotides line up with TRBD1. This CDR3 contains 15 residues. Looked up from germline, CDR1 is SQVTM and CDR2 is ANQGSEA. The V gene end was trimmed by 5 bases and the J gene end by 6 bases; junction bases not matched to a gene: 11. For the CDR3, the DNA is TGCAGCGTTCCACTACCGGGACAGGGTTTCAATGAGCAGTTCTTC. Encoded protein: CSVPLPGQGFNEQFF.

The chain is built from TRBV7-6 and TRBJ2-2; weak D call: TRBD2 (5 bases). Trimming removed 10 bases at V and 6 bases at J, with 18 bases between. There are 14 residues in the CDR3. Germline lookup yields CDR1 SGHVS and CDR2 FNYEAQ. The CDR3 coding sequence is TGTGCCACACCAAAATCCACTAGACCCGGGGAGCTGTTTTTT. Translation gives CATPKSTRPGELFF.

This clonotype was picked up many times. This chain links TRBV20-1 with TRBJ2-7; tentative D call: TRBD2 (7 bases). From germline, CDR1 is DFQATT and CDR2 SNEGSKA (reference sequence). The ends were cut back, 3 bases at V and 2 bases at J, with 8 bases in the middle. CDR3 length equals 12 residues. The CDR3 protein is CSASGGPYEQYF. CDR3 coding DNA: TGCAGTGCTAGCGGGGGGCCCTACGAGCAGTACTTC.

This clonotype was counted many times. J is TRBJ2-1 and V is TRBV6-1; TRBD2 aligns across 8 bases. The CDR3 loop spans 13 amino acids. Germline CDR1 is MNHNS and CDR2 is SASEGT. The ends lost 2 bases at V and 12 bases at J; junction bases unmatched: 6. CDR3 sequence reads: CASSEWQRELQFF. CDR3 nucleotides: TGTGCCAGCAGTGAATGGCAGCGGGAGTTGCAGTTCTTC.

This clonotype was detected many times. V is TRBV7-9 and J is TRBJ2-7; the D gene is possibly TRBD2 (6 bases). The germline CDR1 and CDR2 sequences are SEHNR and FQNEAQ (reference sequence). This CDR3 has 14 residues. The germline V and J ends were trimmed by 4 bases and 2 bases, with 12 bases remaining between them. The CDR3 nucleotides are TGTGCCAGCAGCTCCCGGGACTCTCCCTACGAGCAGTACTTC. Residues: CASSSRDSPYEQYF.

This clonotype was seen at least ten times. This chain links TRBV4-1 with TRBJ2-2, with a weak D call TRBD2 (7 bases). From germline, CDR1 is MGHRA and CDR2 YSYEKL. The CDR3 sequence is 21 residues long. V gave up 4 bases and J gave up 5 bases, with 32 bases separating them. CDR3 amino acids: CASSRLSGGTQLALPTGELFF. Here the CDR3 DNA reads TGCGCCAGCAGCCGCCTTAGCGGTGGGACACAACTAGCGCTTCCAACCGGGGAGCTGTTTTTT.